The table lists the clone carrying this T cell receptor (beta chain) with many counts. Its target is unknown. This sample is drawn from a study of blood T cells in healthy people across ages. Study outcomes and limitations: Among T cells, TCR beta diversity per million cells dropped roughly linearly as age rose. Estimates of diversity drawn from one million T cells were considered underestimates.

Trimming stripped 4 bases from V and 2 bases from J, with 9 bases between. Germline values: CDR1 SGHTA, CDR2 FQGNSA. This CDR3 contains 14 residues. Healthy individuals of Caucasian origin from Russia, aged about 6 to 95, served as donors. Each sample had at least 6 million PBMCs isolated. For the second PCR, which ran for roughly 6 to 12 cycles, a sample-barcoded 5' primer and a J-beta primer mix were used. TCRdb ran MiXCR on the 5' RACE reads and lists one entry per CDR3 protein. The sample holds about 670,000 distinct CDR3 sequences, 40% to 45% seen once. The rearrangement joins TRBV7-2 to TRBJ1-5; D is undetermined. The specimen was blood. The clonotype comes from a man older than 75 in good health. For the CDR3, the DNA is TGTGCCAGCAGCTCGACGAGGGGCAATCAGCCCCAGCATTTT. Translation: CASSSTRGNQPQHF. The full variable domain, in which reference TRBV7-2 and TRBJ1-5 provide the parts outside the CDR3, is GAGVSQSPSNKVTEKGKDVELRCDPISGHTALYWYRQSLGQGLEFLIYFQGNSAPDKSGLPSDRFSAERTGGSVSTLTIQRTQQEDSAVYLCASSSTRGNQPQHFGDGTRLSIL.